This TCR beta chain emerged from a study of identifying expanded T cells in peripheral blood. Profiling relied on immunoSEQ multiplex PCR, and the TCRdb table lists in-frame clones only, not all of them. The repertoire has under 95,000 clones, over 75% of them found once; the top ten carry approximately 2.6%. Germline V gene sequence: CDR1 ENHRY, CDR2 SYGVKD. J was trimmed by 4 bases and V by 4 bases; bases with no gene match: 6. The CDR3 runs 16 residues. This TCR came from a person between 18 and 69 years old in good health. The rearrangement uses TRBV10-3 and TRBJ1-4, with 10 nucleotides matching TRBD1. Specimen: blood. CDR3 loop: CAISARTGGHNEKLFF. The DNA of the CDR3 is TGTGCCATCAGTGCCCGGACAGGGGGTCATAATGAAAAACTGTTTTTT.